Described below is a single T cell receptor (beta chain) sequence and its context. As yet, its antigen is unknown. Expressed TCRB transcripts were sequenced because the isolated RNA had all been reverse transcribed beforehand. Method: immunoSEQ multiplex PCR; TCRdb's copy keeps in-frame clones and lacks some. The table shows about 900,000 clones, with under 20% occurring only once. Per donor, one heparinised blood draw averaged approximately 120 mL. Cell sorting via CD45RO/CCR7/CD25/CD127/CD95/CD27 was performed to obtain CD4+ naive, central memory, regulatory and stem cell-like memory cells. This sample is drawn from a study of beta chain features in type 1 diabetes. About the study: The number of sorted cells examined across all samples was 107,917,701.

Whole-study findings and limits: Shortening of TCRB CDR3s, moderate but significant, appeared in all four CD4+ subsets of Type 1 diabetes patients.

The receptor was isolated from a woman younger than 35 in good health. The sample was naive CD4+ T cells from blood.

CDR3 bases: TGTGCCAGCGCACGGGACAGGGGTTCAAATGAGCAGTTCTTC. Translating gives CASARDRGSNEQFF. The chain is built from TRBV19 and TRBJ2-1; 10 nucleotides agree with TRBD1. V trimming: 9 bases; J trimming: 7 bases; junction bases outside the gene matches: 9. The CDR3 sequence is 14 residues long. CDR1 LNHDA and CDR2 SQIVND come from the germline V gene (reference sequence).